This TCR beta chain stems from a study of cytotoxic CD8 clonotypes in ibrutinib-treated CLL. The germline V gene encodes CDR1 SGHAT and CDR2 FQNNGV. The V and J ends lost 5 bases and 1 base respectively, with 18 bases between them. This CDR3 comprises 17 residues. Clones were read by immunoSEQ multiplex PCR, and TCRdb kept only the in-frame ones, dropping some. The data contain 110,000 to 150,000 clones, under 95% of them singletons. Source: PBMCs, taken after 12 months of ibrutinib treatment. This TCR came from a human donor with chronic lymphocytic leukemia. J is TRBJ2-1 and V is TRBV11-2; D is possibly TRBD2 (7 bases). CDR3 sequence reads: CASSPLGEGGSYNEQFF. For the CDR3, the DNA is TGTGCCAGCAGCCCACTAGGGGAGGGGGGATCCTACAATGAGCAGTTCTTC.